The 14 T cell receptor beta chains below all came from one sample that was sequenced in a study of OX40 agonist ivuxolimab in advanced cancers. Measured with immunoSEQ multiplex PCR; TCRdb has only the in-frame clones, and not every one. Of 50,000 to 65,000 clones in the sample, less than 90% were seen once. Sequenced here: CD4+ or CD8+ T cells sorted from blood, sampled in a trial of the OX40 agonist ivuxolimab. The receptors stem from an adult with an advanced solid tumor such as melanoma, head and neck, liver or kidney cancer.

This clone showed up just once. J is TRBJ1-3 and V is TRBV18; D perhaps matches TRBD1 (6 bases). Germline V gene data show CDR1 as KGHSH and CDR2 as LQKENI. With 1 base removed from V and 2 bases from J, the gap between germline ends came to 12 bases. The CDR3 consists of 16 residues. CDR3 loop: CASSPLSGAPGNTIYF. The DNA of the CDR3 is TGTGCCAGCTCACCACTTTCGGGGGCTCCTGGAAACACCATATATTTT.

The chain recombines TRBV29-1 with TRBJ2-5, with TRBD2 as a possible D gene (6 bases). The germline V and J ends were trimmed by 4 bases and 4 bases, with 22 bases remaining between them. The germline CDR1 and CDR2 sequences are SQVTM and ANQGSEA. The CDR3 contains 16 residues. CDR3 residues: CSVGIQGLRGGETQYF. CDR3 DNA: TGCAGCGTTGGCATCCAGGGACTCCGTGGGGGAGAGACCCAGTACTTC.

This clone was observed a single time. The chain is built from TRBV11-3 and TRBJ1-6; D remains ambiguous. CDR3 size: 18 residues. Germline V gene sequence: CDR1 SGHNT, CDR2 YENEEA. V was trimmed by 1 base and J by 5 bases, leaving 18 bases between them. The CDR3 here is CASSLGLTGGGNNSPLHF. The CDR3 DNA reads as TGTGCCAGCAGCTTAGGTCTGACGGGAGGAGGTAATAATTCACCCCTCCACTTT. The variable domain in full, completed from reference TRBV11-3 and TRBJ1-6, reads EAGVVQSPRYKIIEKKQPVAFWCNPISGHNTLYWYLQNLGQGPELLIRYENEEAVDDSQLPKDRFSAERLKGVDSTLKIQPAELGDSAVYLCASSLGLTGGGNNSPLHFGNGTRLTVT.

The chain links TRBV25-1 to TRBJ2-3; no definite D call. V shed 9 bases and J shed 1 base, with 8 bases lying between them. Germline CDR1 is MGHDK and CDR2 is SYGVNS. CDR3 length: 12 amino acids. CDR3 protein: CASALGTDTQYF. The CDR3 coding sequence is TGTGCCAGTGCCCTAGGCACAGATACGCAGTATTTT.

The chain recombines TRBV5-6 with TRBJ2-3, with a weak D call TRBD1 (5 bases). V was cut by 2 bases and J by 5 bases, with 15 bases left in between. The CDR3 has 15 residues. Germline V gives CDR1 SGHDT, CDR2 YYEEEE. In nucleotides, the CDR3 is TGTGCCAGCAGCTTTAAGCCAGGGAATTTAGATACGCAGTATTTT. Protein sequence: CASSFKPGNLDTQYF.

The rearrangement uses TRBV19 and TRBJ2-4, with 9 bases lining up with TRBD1. With 5 bases clipped from V and 11 bases from J, the junction kept 4 bases outside the gene matches. CDR1 LNHDA and CDR2 SQIVND come from the germline V gene (reference sequence). This CDR3 has 12 residues. CDR3 sequence: CASSETGGVQYF. DNA of the CDR3: TGTGCCAGTAGTGAGACAGGGGGGGTTCAGTACTTC.

This sequence joins TRBV28 and TRBJ2-7; 9 bases line up with TRBD1. Germline V gives CDR1 MDHEN, CDR2 SYDVKM. This CDR3 has 16 amino acids. Germline trimming cut 3 bases from V and 9 bases from J; bases unmatched to any gene: 15. The CDR3 nucleotides are TGTGCCAGCAGTTTGTCCGCCACGGGACAGGGTCATGGGCAGTACTTC. Translation gives CASSLSATGQGHGQYF. Together with reference TRBV28 and TRBJ2-7, the CDR3 gives the full variable domain: DVKVTQSSRYLVKRTGEKVFLECVQDMDHENMFWYRQDPGLGLRLIYFSYDVKMKEKGDIPEGYSVSREKKERFSLILESASTNQTSMYLCASSLSATGQGHGQYFGPGTRLTVT.

This clone appeared a single time. The chain employs TRBV7-2 and TRBJ2-1; 10 positions agree with TRBD2. In germline, CDR1 is SGHTA, CDR2 FQGNSA. The CDR3 extends over 15 amino acids. The ends lost 1 base at V and 5 bases at J; junction bases unmatched: 2. CDR3 protein: CASSLVAGGHNEQFF. Written as DNA, the CDR3 is TGTGCCAGCAGCTTAGTAGCGGGGGGCCACAATGAGCAGTTCTTC.

CDR3 protein: CASSFRTGNTEAFF. For the CDR3, the DNA is TGTGCCAGCAGTTTCCGGACAGGGAACACTGAAGCTTTCTTT. The chain links TRBV6-1 to TRBJ1-1; 7 bases match TRBD1. The CDR3 length is 14 residues. Trimming removed 5 bases from V and 1 base from J; junction bases left unmatched: 4. Germline CDR1 and CDR2: MNHNS and SASEGT.

This clone was recorded a few times. The chain joins TRBV5-1 to TRBJ2-3; D is undetermined. The CDR3 is 12 residues long. Deletions cut 2 bases from V and 4 bases from J, with 5 bases between. Looked up from germline, CDR1 is SGHRS and CDR2 is YFSETQ. The CDR3: CASSFPSDTQYF. The CDR3 DNA reads TGCGCCAGCAGCTTCCCATCAGATACGCAGTATTTT.

The chain recombines TRBV27 with TRBJ2-5; the D call may be TRBD1 or TRBD2 (6 bases each). Between the trimmed V and J ends, which lost 3 bases and 0 bases, there was a span of 11 bases. Germline V lookup: CDR1 MNHEY, CDR2 SMNVEV (reference sequence). This CDR3 has 15 residues. In DNA form, the CDR3 reads TGTGCCAGCAGTTTGGGGGGCGGTTACCAAGAGACCCAGTACTTC. Encoded protein: CASSLGGGYQETQYF.

The chain is built from TRBV19 and TRBJ2-3; D not resolved. This CDR3 has 14 residues. V shed 10 bases and J shed 4 bases, with 18 bases lying between them. Germline V lookup: CDR1 LNHDA, CDR2 SQIVND (reference sequence). The CDR3 spells CATAKLDIPDTQYF. CDR3 coding DNA: TGTGCCACTGCAAAGCTCGATATCCCAGATACGCAGTATTTT.

The chain employs TRBV19 and TRBJ1-1; D may be TRBD1 (6 bases). Trimming removed 7 bases from V and 6 bases from J, with 15 bases in between. CDR3 size: 13 residues. Per the germline V gene, CDR1 is LNHDA and CDR2 is SQIVND (reference sequence). The CDR3 region is CASNSQGWPEAFF. As DNA, the CDR3 is TGTGCCAGTAATAGCCAGGGGTGGCCTGAAGCTTTCTTT.

A few counts support this clone. The rearrangement links TRBV11-2 to TRBJ2-7; TRBD1 matches at 11 bases. CDR1 and CDR2 (germline): SGHAT, FQNNGV. V gave up 6 bases and J gave up 1 base; unmatched junction bases: 14. There are 18 residues in the CDR3. The CDR3 nucleotides are TGTGCCAGCAGACTTAGGACAGGGGGCCTATTTTTGTCCTACGAGCAGTACTTC. Amino acids: CASRLRTGGLFLSYEQYF.